This TCR beta chain was sequenced for a study of T cells in Graves' hyperthyroidism and ophthalmopathy. Study summary: At initial diagnosis, before any treatment had begun, peripheral blood was obtained.

This clonotype was counted ten times or more. It was RNA transcripts that yielded the amplified TCR beta CDR3 regions. A set of HTBI primers served as the primers for a first-round RT-PCR of the TCR CDR3. TCRdb processed the multiplex PCR reads anew with MiXCR; each CDR3 protein has one entry. The sample shows some 760,000 distinct CDR3 sequences, 14% of them seen only once. Losses at the gene ends were 5 bases for V and 3 bases for J; bases not matched to a gene: 12. The CDR3 sequence is 17 residues long. Germline loops: CDR1 PRHDT, CDR2 FYEKMQ (reference sequence). Diagnoses used clinical symptoms, serum thyroxine and TRAb, thyroid ultrasound and orbital computed tomography.

The receptor's source is a woman in her late teens or twenties with Graves' hyperthyroidism. The sequenced sample was blood. This rearrangement joins TRBV13 to TRBJ2-1; 8 nucleotides line up with TRBD2. The CDR3 bases are TGTGCCAGCAGCGGTAGACTTAGCGGGATAAGCTACAATGAGCAGTTCTTC. Residues: CASSGRLSGISYNEQFF.